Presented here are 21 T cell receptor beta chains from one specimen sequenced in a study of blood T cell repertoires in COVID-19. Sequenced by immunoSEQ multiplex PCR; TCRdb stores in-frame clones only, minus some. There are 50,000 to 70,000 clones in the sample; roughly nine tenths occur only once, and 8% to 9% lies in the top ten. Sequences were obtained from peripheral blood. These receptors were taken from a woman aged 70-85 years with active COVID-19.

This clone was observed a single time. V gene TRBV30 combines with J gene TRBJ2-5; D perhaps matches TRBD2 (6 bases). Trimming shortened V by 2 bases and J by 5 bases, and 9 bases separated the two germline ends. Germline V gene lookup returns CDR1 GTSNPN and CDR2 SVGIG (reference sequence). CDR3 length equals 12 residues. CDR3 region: CAWSLGRETQYF. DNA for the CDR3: TGTGCCTGGAGTCTGGGGAGGGAGACCCAGTACTTC.

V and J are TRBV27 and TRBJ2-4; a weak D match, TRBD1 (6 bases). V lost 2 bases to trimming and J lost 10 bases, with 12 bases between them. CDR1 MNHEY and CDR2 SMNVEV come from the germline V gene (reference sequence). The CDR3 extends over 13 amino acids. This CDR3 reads CASSLVGTQIQYF. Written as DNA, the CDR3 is TGTGCCAGCAGTTTAGTAGGGACACAGATTCAGTACTTC.

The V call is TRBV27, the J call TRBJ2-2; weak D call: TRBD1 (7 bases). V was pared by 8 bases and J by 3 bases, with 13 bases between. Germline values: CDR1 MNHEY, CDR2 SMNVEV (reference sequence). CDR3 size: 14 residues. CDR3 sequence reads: CASQTGRYTGELFF. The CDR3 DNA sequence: TGTGCCAGCCAGACAGGGAGGTACACCGGGGAGCTGTTTTTT.

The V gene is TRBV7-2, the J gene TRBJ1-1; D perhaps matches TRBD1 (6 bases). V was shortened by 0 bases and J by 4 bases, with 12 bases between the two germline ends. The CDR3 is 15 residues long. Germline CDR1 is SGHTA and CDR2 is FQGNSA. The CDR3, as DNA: TGTGCCAGCAGCTTAGCCAGGGGCAGGGGCACTGAAGCTTTCTTT. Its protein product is CASSLARGRGTEAFF.

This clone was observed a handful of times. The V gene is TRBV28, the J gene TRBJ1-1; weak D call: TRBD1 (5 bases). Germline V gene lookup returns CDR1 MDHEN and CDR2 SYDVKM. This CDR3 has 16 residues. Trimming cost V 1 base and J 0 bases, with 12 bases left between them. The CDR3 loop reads CASSLLTVDMNTEAFF. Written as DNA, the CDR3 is TGTGCCAGCAGTTTATTGACAGTAGACATGAACACTGAAGCTTTCTTT. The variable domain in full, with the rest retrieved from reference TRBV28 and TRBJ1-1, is DVKVTQSSRYLVKRTGEKVFLECVQDMDHENMFWYRQDPGLGLRLIYFSYDVKMKEKGDIPEGYSVSREKKERFSLILESASTNQTSMYLCASSLLTVDMNTEAFFGQGTRLTVV.

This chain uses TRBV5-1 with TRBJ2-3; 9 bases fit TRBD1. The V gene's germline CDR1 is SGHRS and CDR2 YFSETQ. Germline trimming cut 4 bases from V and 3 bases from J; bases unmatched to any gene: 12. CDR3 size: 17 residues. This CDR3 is CASSLRQGVGGTDTQYF. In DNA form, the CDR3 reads TGCGCCAGCAGCCTCCGACAGGGGGTTGGGGGTACAGATACGCAGTATTTT.

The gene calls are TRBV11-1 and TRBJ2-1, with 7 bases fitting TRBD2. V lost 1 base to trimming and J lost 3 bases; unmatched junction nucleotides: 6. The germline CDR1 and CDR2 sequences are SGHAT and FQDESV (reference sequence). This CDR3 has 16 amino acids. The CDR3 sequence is CASSLGRREIYNEQFF. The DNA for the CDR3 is TGTGCCAGCAGCTTAGGTAGGCGGGAGATCTACAATGAGCAGTTCTTC.

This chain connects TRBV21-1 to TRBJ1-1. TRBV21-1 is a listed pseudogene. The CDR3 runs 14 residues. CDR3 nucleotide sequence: TGTGCCAGCAGCAAGACTGGGTTGAACACTGAAGCTTTCTTT. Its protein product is CASSKTGLNTEAFF.

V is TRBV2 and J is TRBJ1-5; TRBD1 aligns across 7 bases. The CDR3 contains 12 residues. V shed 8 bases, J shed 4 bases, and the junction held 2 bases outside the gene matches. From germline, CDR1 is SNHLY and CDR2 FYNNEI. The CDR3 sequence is CASGTANQPQHF. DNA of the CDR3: TGTGCCAGCGGGACAGCTAATCAGCCCCAGCATTTT.

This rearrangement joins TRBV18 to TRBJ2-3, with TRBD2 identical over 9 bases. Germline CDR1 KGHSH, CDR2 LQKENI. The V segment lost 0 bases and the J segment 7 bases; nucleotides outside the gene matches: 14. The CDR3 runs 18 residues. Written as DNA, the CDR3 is TGTGCCAGCTCACCACCGGCCCGGATTAGCGGGAGAGGGAATACGCAGTATTTT. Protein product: CASSPPARISGRGNTQYF.

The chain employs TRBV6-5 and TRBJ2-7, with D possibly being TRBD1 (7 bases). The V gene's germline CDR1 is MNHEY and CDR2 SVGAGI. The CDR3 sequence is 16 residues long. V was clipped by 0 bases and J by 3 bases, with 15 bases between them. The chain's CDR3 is CASSYSPGGPSYEQYF. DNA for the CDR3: TGTGCCAGCAGTTACTCTCCAGGGGGGCCCAGCTACGAGCAGTACTTC.

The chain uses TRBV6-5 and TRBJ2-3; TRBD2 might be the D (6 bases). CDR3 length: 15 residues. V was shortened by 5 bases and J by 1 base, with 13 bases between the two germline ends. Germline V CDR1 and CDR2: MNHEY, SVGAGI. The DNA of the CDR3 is TGTGCCAGCAGTCGGTTGACGGGAGGCACAGATACGCAGTATTTT. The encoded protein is CASSRLTGGTDTQYF.

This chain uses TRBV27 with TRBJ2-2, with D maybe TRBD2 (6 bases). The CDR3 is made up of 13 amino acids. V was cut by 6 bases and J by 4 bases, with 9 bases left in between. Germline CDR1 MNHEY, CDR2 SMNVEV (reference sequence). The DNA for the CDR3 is TGTGCCAGCAGGAGGGGAGGCACCGGGGAGCTGTTTTTT. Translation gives CASRRGGTGELFF.

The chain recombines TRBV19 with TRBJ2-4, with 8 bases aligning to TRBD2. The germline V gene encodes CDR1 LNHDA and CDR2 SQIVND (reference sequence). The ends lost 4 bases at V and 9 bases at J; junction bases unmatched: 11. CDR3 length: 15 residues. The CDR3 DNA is TGTGCCAGTAGTACGTCCCGGGGGGGAGTTGGCATTCAGTACTTC. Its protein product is CASSTSRGGVGIQYF.

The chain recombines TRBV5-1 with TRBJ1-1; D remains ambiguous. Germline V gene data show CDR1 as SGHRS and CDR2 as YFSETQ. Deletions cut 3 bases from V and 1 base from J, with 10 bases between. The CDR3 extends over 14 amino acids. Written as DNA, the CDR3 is TGCGCCAGCAGCTGGAGGACGGAGAACACTGAAGCTTTCTTT. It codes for CASSWRTENTEAFF.

The CDR3 region has the DNA TGTGCCAGCAGTTCAGGGACAGGAACCTTTGAAGCTTTCTTT. It encodes CASSSGTGTFEAFF. V is TRBV27 and J is TRBJ1-1; 8 nucleotides align to TRBD1. CDR1 MNHEY and CDR2 SMNVEV come from the germline V gene (reference sequence). V was clipped by 4 bases and J by 7 bases; unmatched bases: 8. The CDR3 is 14 residues long.

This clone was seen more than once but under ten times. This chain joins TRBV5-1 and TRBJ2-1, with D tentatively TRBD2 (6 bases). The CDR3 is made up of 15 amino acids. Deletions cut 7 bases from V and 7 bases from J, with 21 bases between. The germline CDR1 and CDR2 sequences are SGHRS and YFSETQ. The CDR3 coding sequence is TGCGCCAGCCTATCATCCCCGGGACTCCCAAATGAGCAGTTCTTC. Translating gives CASLSSPGLPNEQFF.

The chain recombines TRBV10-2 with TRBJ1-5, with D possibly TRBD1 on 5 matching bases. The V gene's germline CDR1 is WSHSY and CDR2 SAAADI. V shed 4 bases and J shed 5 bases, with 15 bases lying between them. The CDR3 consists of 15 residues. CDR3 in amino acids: CASSVLRALDQPQHF. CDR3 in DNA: TGCGCCAGCAGTGTGCTCAGGGCGTTGGATCAGCCCCAGCATTTT.

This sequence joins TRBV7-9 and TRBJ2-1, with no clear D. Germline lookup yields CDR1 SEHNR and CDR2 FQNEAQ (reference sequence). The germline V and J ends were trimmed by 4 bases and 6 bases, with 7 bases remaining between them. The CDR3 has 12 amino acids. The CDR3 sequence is CASSSHFNEQFF. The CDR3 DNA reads TGTGCCAGCAGCTCCCATTTCAATGAGCAGTTCTTC.

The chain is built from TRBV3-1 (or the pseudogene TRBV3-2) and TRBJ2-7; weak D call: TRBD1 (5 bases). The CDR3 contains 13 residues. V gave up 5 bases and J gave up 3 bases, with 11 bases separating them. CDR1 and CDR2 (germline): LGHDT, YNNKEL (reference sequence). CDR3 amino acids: CASSSRENYEQYF. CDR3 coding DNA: TGTGCCAGCAGCAGCAGGGAAAACTACGAGCAGTACTTC.

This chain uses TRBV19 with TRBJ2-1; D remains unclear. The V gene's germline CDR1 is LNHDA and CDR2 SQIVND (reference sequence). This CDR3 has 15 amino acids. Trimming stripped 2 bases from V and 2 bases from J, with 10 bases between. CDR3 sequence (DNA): TGTGCCAGTAGTATAACACAGTCAGCCTACAATGAGCAGTTCTTC. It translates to CASSITQSAYNEQFF.